Sequencing of this TCR beta chain was carried out in a study of technical replicates of blood from several donors. J lost 4 bases, V lost 3 bases, and 4 bases had no gene match. Germline CDR1 is SGHNT and CDR2 is YYREEE (reference sequence). The CDR3 runs 15 residues. This table comes from immunoSEQ multiplex PCR, and its TCRdb copy is limited to in-frame clones, with some not included. The sample carries approximately 29,000 clones, more than 80% recorded once. The sequence derives from a human donor in good health. Some clones in this sample may be carry-over from other donors' samples. What was sequenced was PBMCs. The chain recombines TRBV5-4 with TRBJ2-5; 12 nucleotides line up with TRBD2. The CDR3 is CASSSSGGVAETQYF. CDR3 DNA: TGTGCCAGCAGCTCTAGCGGGGGGGTCGCAGAGACCCAGTACTTC.